This TCR beta chain was obtained from a study of blood T cell repertoires in COVID-19. CDR1 SGHDT and CDR2 YYEEEE come from the germline V gene. Trimming took off 4 bases at V and 7 bases at J, with 15 bases between the two ends. The CDR3 consists of 13 residues. Generated by immunoSEQ multiplex PCR, the TCRdb table keeps only in-frame clones and is missing some. The sample carries around 100,000 clones, 87% recorded once. This clone was picked up one time. This chain joins TRBV5-6 and TRBJ2-7, with D possibly TRBD2 on 5 matching bases. The receptor was derived from a man aged 25-45 years in a cohort sampled during active COVID-19. Material: peripheral blood. The DNA of the CDR3 is TGTGCCAGCAGCCCCCGCGGGTGGTGGGAGCAGTACTTC. It yields the protein CASSPRGWWEQYF.